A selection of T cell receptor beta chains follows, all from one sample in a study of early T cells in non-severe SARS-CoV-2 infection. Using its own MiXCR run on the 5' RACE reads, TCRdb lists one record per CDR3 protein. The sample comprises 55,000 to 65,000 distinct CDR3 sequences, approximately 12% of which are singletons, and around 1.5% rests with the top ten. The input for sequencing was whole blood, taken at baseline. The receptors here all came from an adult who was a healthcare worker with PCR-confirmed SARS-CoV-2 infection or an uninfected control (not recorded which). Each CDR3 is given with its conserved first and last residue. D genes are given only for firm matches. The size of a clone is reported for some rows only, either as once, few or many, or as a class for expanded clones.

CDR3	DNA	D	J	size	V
CASTQDRAENTEAFF	TGTGCCAGCACTCAGGACAGGGCTGAGAACACTGAAGCTTTCTTT	TRBD1	TRBJ1-1	many	TRBV2
CAIKGQETQYF	TGTGCCATCAAGGGGCAAGAGACCCAGTACTTC	-	TRBJ2-5	few	TRBV10-3
CASSYSGFLSGANVLTF	TGTGCCAGCAGTTACTCCGGTTTCCTCTCTGGGGCCAACGTCCTGACTTTC	-	TRBJ2-6	-	TRBV6-2/TRBV6-3
CASSQETSSGSSYNEQFF	TGCGCCAGCAGCCAAGAGACCTCTAGCGGGAGCTCCTACAATGAGCAGTTCTTC	TRBD2	TRBJ2-1	few	TRBV4-3
CASRPRDLHTEAFF	TGTGCCAGCAGGCCCCGGGACCTACACACTGAAGCTTTCTTT	-	TRBJ1-1	-	TRBV6-1
CASSQSRTSGRVGNEQFF	TGCGCCAGCAGCCAATCACGGACTAGCGGGAGAGTTGGCAATGAGCAGTTCTTC	TRBD2	TRBJ2-1	many	TRBV4-3
CASSPGGGGDEQYF	TGTGCCAGCTCACCCGGAGGGGGTGGCGACGAGCAGTACTTC	-	TRBJ2-7	-	TRBV18
CSARRGGFNEKLFF	TGCAGTGCTAGGCGGGGGGGATTTAATGAAAAACTGTTTTTT	-	TRBJ1-4	-	TRBV20-1
CASSGGYTDTQYF	TGTGCCAGCAGTGGAGGGTACACAGATACGCAGTATTTT	-	TRBJ2-3	-	TRBV6-2/TRBV6-3
CASSFLAGTDPSVSSYNSPLHF	TGTGCCAGCAGCTTCCTGGCCGGGACAGACCCTTCTGTAAGCTCCTATAATTCACCCCTCCACTTT	TRBD1	TRBJ1-6	many	TRBV5-6
CSVSGTLRGSPLHF	TGCAGCGTTTCCGGGACCCTAAGGGGTTCACCCCTCCACTTT	-	TRBJ1-6	-	TRBV29-1
CAITDTGGSSYEQYF	TGTGCCATCACCGATACTGGGGGATCTTCCTACGAGCAGTACTTC	-	TRBJ2-7	-	TRBV10-3
CANSQNPGTSAYF	TGTGCCAACAGCCAAAACCCCGGGACTAGCGCCTATTTT	TRBD2	TRBJ2-3	once	TRBV7-2
CASSRQRTNTGELFF	TGTGCCAGCAGTCGGCAGCGGACGAACACCGGGGAGCTGTTTTTT	-	TRBJ2-2	few	TRBV6-5
CASSLEGGVTETQYF	TGTGCCAGCAGCTTGGAAGGGGGGGTTACAGAGACCCAGTACTTC	-	TRBJ2-5	few	TRBV5-8
CASSPFGGMNTEAFF	TGTGCCAGCAGTCCCTTTGGCGGGATGAACACTGAAGCTTTCTTT	-	TRBJ1-1	-	TRBV12-3/TRBV12-4
CASSSRAGRSYEQYF	TGTGCCAGCAGTTCCCGAGCGGGGAGATCCTACGAGCAGTACTTC	TRBD2	TRBJ2-7	few	TRBV6-6
CSAQTGTSGKSTDTQYF	TGCAGTGCCCAAACCGGGACTAGCGGGAAAAGCACAGATACGCAGTATTTT	TRBD2	TRBJ2-3	-	TRBV20-1
CASSLMNEQFF	TGTGCCAGCAGCTTAATGAATGAGCAGTTCTTC	-	TRBJ2-1	few	TRBV7-6
CASSWGQGYQETQYF	TGTGCCAGCAGTTGGGGACAGGGGTACCAAGAGACCCAGTACTTC	TRBD1	TRBJ2-5	few	TRBV6-2/TRBV6-3
CASGLFQVGIRPQFF	TGTGCTAGTGGTTTGTTCCAGGTGGGTATCCGGCCACAGTTCTTC	-	TRBJ2-1	few	TRBV12-5
CASSRGTIPNYGYTF	TGTGCCAGCAGCAGGGGGACAATACCCAACTATGGCTACACCTTC	TRBD1	TRBJ1-2	-	TRBV6-2/TRBV6-3
CSVERGTTEAFF	TGCAGCGTTGAACGGGGAACGACTGAAGCTTTCTTT	-	TRBJ1-1	-	TRBV29-1
CASSDGETQYF	TGTGCCAGCAGCGACGGAGAGACCCAGTACTTC	-	TRBJ2-5	-	TRBV7-9
CASSYTGLGETQYF	TGTGCCAGCAGTTATACAGGGCTGGGGGAGACCCAGTACTTC	-	TRBJ2-5	-	TRBV12-3/TRBV12-4
CASSQTGATEAFF	TGTGCCAGCAGCCAGACGGGGGCCACTGAAGCTTTCTTT	-	TRBJ1-1	-	TRBV6-5
CASRKTSGTEYF	TGTGCCAGCAGAAAGACTAGCGGGACCGAGTATTTT	TRBD2	TRBJ2-3	-	TRBV12-3/TRBV12-4
CASSQVDRGYEQYF	TGCGCCAGCAGCCAAGTAGACAGGGGTTACGAGCAGTACTTC	TRBD1	TRBJ2-7	-	TRBV4-3
CATQVNTEAFF	TGTGCCACACAGGTGAACACTGAAGCTTTCTTT	-	TRBJ1-1	many	TRBV6-5
CASSLEGASGYTF	TGTGCCAGCAGCTTAGAGGGAGCCTCTGGCTACACCTTC	-	TRBJ1-2	-	TRBV7-9
CASSYWLEAFF	TGTGCCAGCAGTTACTGGTTAGAAGCTTTCTTT	-	TRBJ1-1	few	TRBV6-5
CASSLYSGGRNEQFF	TGTGCCAGCAGCTTATATAGCGGGGGGAGAAATGAGCAGTTCTTC	TRBD2	TRBJ2-1	few	TRBV7-9
CASSLDRTASPGELFF	TGTGCCAGCAGTCTCGACCGGACAGCCTCCCCCGGGGAGCTGTTTTTT	-	TRBJ2-2	few	TRBV27
CASSDISTGQGARGQYF	TGTGCCAGCAGTGACATATCCACTGGACAGGGGGCCCGTGGGCAGTACTTC	TRBD1	TRBJ2-7	many	TRBV27
CVSSSGPSTDTQYF	TGTGTCAGCAGCTCGGGACCTAGCACAGATACGCAGTATTTT	-	TRBJ2-3	-	TRBV7-9
CAIREGIRADTEAFF	TGTGCCATTAGGGAGGGGATTCGGGCGGACACTGAAGCTTTCTTT	-	TRBJ1-1	many	TRBV28
CASSLIGARGPTDTQYF	TGTGCCAGCAGCCTTATAGGGGCGCGGGGACCCACGGATACGCAGTATTTT	-	TRBJ2-3	-	TRBV7-9
CASSLGFGSYTF	TGTGCCAGCAGCCTCGGCTTCGGGAGCTACACCTTC	-	TRBJ1-2	few	TRBV28
CASRLDTSSYNEQFF	TGTGCCAGCAGGTTGGACACCTCCTCCTACAATGAGCAGTTCTTC	-	TRBJ2-1	medium-sized	TRBV28
CASSITGGGNQPQHF	TGTGCCAGTAGTATTACGGGGGGCGGCAATCAGCCCCAGCATTTT	-	TRBJ1-5	many	TRBV19
CASSSSSRTNTGELFF	TGTGCCAGCAGCTCCTCCTCACGGACTAACACCGGGGAGCTGTTTTTT	-	TRBJ2-2	-	TRBV5-5
CASSYSGSSNQPQHF	TGTGCCAGCAGTTACTCCGGCAGTAGCAATCAGCCCCAGCATTTT	-	TRBJ1-5	few	TRBV6-5
CASRENDVYGYTF	TGTGCCAGCAGAGAAAATGATGTCTATGGCTACACCTTC	-	TRBJ1-2	few	TRBV6-5
CASNDRAPYRNSPLHF	TGTGCCAGCAACGACCGGGCTCCTTACCGTAATTCACCCCTCCACTTT	-	TRBJ1-6	many	TRBV2